Reported below is one TCR beta chain. No antigen is known for it. The data originate from a study of cytomegalovirus exposure and HLA in healthy donors. Findings and caveats of the study: Most TCR sequences showed up rarely, but some public TCRs showed up in many donors.

PCR amplification relied on 60 Vbeta primers (plus 13 Jbeta primers). Method: immunoSEQ multiplex PCR; TCRdb's copy keeps in-frame clones and lacks some. The sample yields 160,000 or so clones, 80% seen once. CDR1 is MGHDK, CDR2 SYGVNS, per germline. CDR3 length: 18 residues. Trimming at V came to 4 bases and at J to 0 bases, leaving 12 bases not matched to a gene. This chain joins TRBV25-1 and TRBJ1-3; 7 bases agree with TRBD1. The sample taken for sequencing was PBMCs. The source of this sequence is a man aged 30 to 39 in good health and CMV-seronegative. The CDR3 sequence: CASSVHTGVGVSGNTIYF. The CDR3 DNA follows: TGTGCCAGCAGTGTCCATACAGGGGTAGGGGTCTCTGGAAACACCATATATTTT.